Listed below are T cell receptor beta chains from one sample, sequenced in a study. TCRdb re-called the 5' RACE reads with MiXCR, one entry per CDR3 protein. The table has nearly 55,000 distinct CDR3 sequences, around 24% seen once. Sequenced input: tumor-infiltrating naive CD4+ T cells sorted from the breast tumor. These receptor sequences come from a female donor with breast cancer. Both conserved end residues are part of each CDR3. A D gene is named only where the DNA matches it firmly. Size values are once, few and many counts, or a class for expanded clones, and some rows have none.

J: TRBJ2-7; V: TRBV5-1; D: TRBD2; size: few; DNA: TGCGCCAGCAGCCCGGGAGGGGGGAGCTCCTACGAGCAGTACTTC; CDR3: CASSPGGGSSYEQYF
J: TRBJ2-7; V: TRBV5-1; D: TRBD2; size: many; DNA: TGCGCCAGCAGCCCCAGGTGGGGGGGGTCCTACGAGCAGTACTTC; CDR3: CASSPRWGGSYEQYF
J: TRBJ1-6; V: TRBV27; D: TRBD1; size: few; DNA: TGTGCCAGCAGCGCTCGACAGGGAGATTCACCCCTCCACTTT; CDR3: CASSARQGDSPLHF
J: TRBJ2-4; V: TRBV21-1; D: -; size: -; DNA: TGTGCCAGCAGCAAACCACACCAGGGAGAGTTACTAGCCAAAAACATTCAGTACTTC; CDR3: CASSKPHQGELLAKNIQYF
J: TRBJ2-5; V: TRBV28; D: TRBD1; size: many; DNA: TGTGCCAGCAGTTCTTCCCTCGACAGGGTATATGGGACCCAGTACTTC; CDR3: CASSSSLDRVYGTQYF
J: TRBJ2-3; V: TRBV5-1; D: -; size: few; DNA: TGCGCCAGCAGCTCCGGAATAGGGAATACGCAGTATTTT; CDR3: CASSSGIGNTQYF
J: TRBJ2-3; V: TRBV5-1; D: TRBD2; size: -; DNA: TGCGCCAGCAGCCCAATGTATAGCGGGAGGAATACAGATACGCAGTATTTT; CDR3: CASSPMYSGRNTDTQYF
J: TRBJ2-1; V: TRBV24-1; D: TRBD2; size: few; DNA: TGTGCCACCAGCCCGCCGGGACTACACGATCGGAGCTCCTACAATGAGCAGTTCTTC; CDR3: CATSPPGLHDRSSYNEQFF
J: TRBJ1-2; V: TRBV9; D: -; size: few; DNA: TGTGCCAGCGGACAGCCTAACTATGGCTACACCTTC; CDR3: CASGQPNYGYTF
J: TRBJ1-2; V: TRBV7-9; D: TRBD1; size: -; DNA: TGTGCCAGCAGCTTAGTTATTATCGGACAGGTCAAGTATGGCTACACCTTC; CDR3: CASSLVIIGQVKYGYTF
J: TRBJ1-5; V: TRBV4-2; D: -; size: many; DNA: TGTGCCAGCAGCCAAGACATTCCCCCAGGGCATCATCAGCCCCAGCATTTT; CDR3: CASSQDIPPGHHQPQHF
J: TRBJ1-1; V: TRBV10-3; D: TRBD1; size: many; DNA: TGTGCCATCAGTGACCTCGGGACAGTCACTGAAGCTTTCTTT; CDR3: CAISDLGTVTEAFF
J: TRBJ2-1; V: TRBV7-2; D: TRBD2; size: -; DNA: TGTGCCAGCAGCTTAGATCCGGGAGGCCACAATGAGCAGTTCTTC; CDR3: CASSLDPGGHNEQFF
J: TRBJ2-7; V: TRBV18; D: -; size: -; DNA: TGTGCCAGCTCACCAGGGACCGACTCCTACGAGCAGTACTTC; CDR3: CASSPGTDSYEQYF
J: TRBJ1-3; V: TRBV5-1; D: TRBD1; size: few; DNA: TGCCCCAGCAGCTCGCAGGGGGGAGCTGGAAACACCATATATTTT; CDR3: CPSSSQGGAGNTIYF
J: TRBJ1-2; V: TRBV7-6; D: TRBD1; size: many; DNA: TGTGCCAGCAGCCCCCGAGTACCGGGACAGGGGAACTATGGCTACACCTTC; CDR3: CASSPRVPGQGNYGYTF
J: TRBJ2-5; V: TRBV20-1; D: TRBD2; size: -; DNA: TGCAGTGCTCGGGGACTAGCGGGTATAGAGACCCAGTACTTC; CDR3: CSARGLAGIETQYF
J: TRBJ2-2; V: TRBV7-2; D: -; size: few; DNA: TGTGCCAGCAGCTTATGGCCCCTCGGGGGAGTCGGCGGGGAGCTGTTTTTT; CDR3: CASSLWPLGGVGGELFF
J: TRBJ1-2; V: TRBV5-1; D: -; size: few; DNA: TGCGCCAGCAGCCGATGGGGGGCCGATGGCTACACCTTC; CDR3: CASSRWGADGYTF
J: TRBJ2-3; V: TRBV11-2; D: -; size: few; DNA: TGTGCCAGCAGCTTAACACGGACGGATACGCAGTATTTT; CDR3: CASSLTRTDTQYF
J: TRBJ2-3; V: TRBV7-3; D: -; size: many; DNA: TGTGCCAGCAGCCGCGGTGGTGCGGCTAGCACAGATACGCAGTATTTT; CDR3: CASSRGGAASTDTQYF
J: TRBJ1-2; V: TRBV3-1; D: -; size: -; DNA: TGTGCCAGCAGCCGGGGCAGGGGATCCTATGGCTACACCTTC; CDR3: CASSRGRGSYGYTF
J: TRBJ1-1; V: TRBV3-1; D: -; size: once; DNA: TGTGCCAGCAGCGCCCAGCGGGGTTGGGCTGAAGCTTTCTTT; CDR3: CASSAQRGWAEAFF
J: TRBJ2-7; V: TRBV7-6; D: TRBD1; size: few; DNA: TGTGCCAGCAGTCGCGGACAGGGGATCTCCTACGAGCAGTACTTC; CDR3: CASSRGQGISYEQYF
J: TRBJ1-2; V: TRBV24-1; D: -; size: -; DNA: TGTGCCACCAGTACTACAGGGAGCGGGAACTATGGCTACACCTTC; CDR3: CATSTTGSGNYGYTF
J: TRBJ1-6; V: TRBV6-1; D: -; size: -; DNA: TGTGCCAGCAGGAGGGATCCGAGCTCCTATAATTCACCCCTCCACTTT; CDR3: CASRRDPSSYNSPLHF
J: TRBJ1-1; V: TRBV4-3; D: TRBD1; size: -; DNA: TGCGCCAGCAGCCAAGATCATGGACGGGACAGCCCTGAAGCTTTCTTT; CDR3: CASSQDHGRDSPEAFF